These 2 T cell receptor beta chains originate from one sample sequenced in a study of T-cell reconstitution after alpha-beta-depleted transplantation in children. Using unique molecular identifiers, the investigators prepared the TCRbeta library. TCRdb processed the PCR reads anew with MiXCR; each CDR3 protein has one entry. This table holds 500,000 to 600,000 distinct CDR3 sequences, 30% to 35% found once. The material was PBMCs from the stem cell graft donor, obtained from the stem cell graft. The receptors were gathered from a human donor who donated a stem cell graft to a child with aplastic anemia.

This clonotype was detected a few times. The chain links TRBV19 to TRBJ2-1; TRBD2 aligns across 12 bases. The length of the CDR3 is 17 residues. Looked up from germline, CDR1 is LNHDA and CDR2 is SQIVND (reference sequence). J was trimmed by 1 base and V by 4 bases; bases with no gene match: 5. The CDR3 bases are TGTGCCAGTAGTACGCTAGCGGGAGGGCCGTCCTACAATGAGCAGTTCTTC. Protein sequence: CASSTLAGGPSYNEQFF.

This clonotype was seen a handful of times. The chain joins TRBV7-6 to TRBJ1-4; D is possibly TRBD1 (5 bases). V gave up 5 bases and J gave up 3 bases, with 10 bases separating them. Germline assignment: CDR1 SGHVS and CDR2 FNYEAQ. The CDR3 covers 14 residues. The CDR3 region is CASSPDRANEKLFF. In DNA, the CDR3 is TGTGCCAGCAGCCCTGACAGAGCTAATGAAAAACTGTTTTTT.